The sequence of this T cell receptor beta chain was determined in a study of tumor-infiltrating lymphocytes in localized non-small cell lung cancer. Study-level background: Some samples were collected after neoadjuvant chemotherapy; smokers, never-smokers and several histologies were included. Study-level points and caveats: No T-cell fraction difference was seen between IM1 and IM2 tumors. Higher tumor T cell infiltration than in uninvolved lung was supported by TCRbeta sequencing. Not all patients were TCR sequenced, owing to tissue quantity.

This CDR3 comprises 14 residues. Germline CDR1 SGDLS, CDR2 YYNGEE. V was pared by 3 bases and J by 0 bases, with 9 bases between. This clone has just one count. Antigen specificity is unknown. Clones were sequenced by immunoSEQ multiplex PCR, and TCRdb holds only the in-frame ones, with some missing. The sample consists of under 10,000 clones, 72% of them appearing once. This chain links TRBV9 with TRBJ1-1; D ambiguous. The sample was lung tumor tissue. This receptor was obtained from a human donor with non-small cell lung cancer. The CDR3 sequence: CASSEGLLNTEAFF. The CDR3 region has the DNA TGTGCCAGCAGCGAAGGACTGTTGAACACTGAAGCTTTCTTT.